These 12 T cell receptor beta chains were sequenced from one sample in a study of T cell responses to AZD1222 COVID-19 vaccine listed by TCRdb under 2021. This sample's time point label indicates: about 28 days (+/-7) after the second vaccine dose. Libraries were prepared through the immunoSEQ multiplex PCR assay. TCRdb re-hosts the immuneACCESS table, in-frame sequences only. Its copies lack some clones; in the studies checked, an unresolved V gene accounts for under half of them, and the cause for the rest is not known. The sample table shows about 140,000 clones, and around 84% are seen once. Approximately 5% of the sample comes from the top ten. The source material was peripheral blood, sampled 28 days after the second AZD1222 dose. The receptor set was obtained from an adult who received the AZD1222 COVID-19 vaccine.

This clone occurred once. The V gene is TRBV2, the J gene TRBJ2-5; D possibly matches TRBD1 or TRBD2 (5 bases each). The CDR3 covers 12 residues. V was shortened by 7 bases and J by 4 bases, with 10 bases between the two germline ends. In germline, CDR1 is SNHLY, CDR2 FYNNEI. This CDR3 is CASNQGAETQYF. CDR3 nucleotides: TGTGCCAGCAACCAGGGAGCAGAGACCCAGTACTTC.

The chain has TRBV20-1 and TRBJ2-4; 10 bases align to TRBD1. This CDR3 comprises 14 residues. CDR1 DFQATT and CDR2 SNEGSKA come from the germline V gene (reference sequence). V dropped 3 bases and J dropped 6; count of bases not matched to a gene: 5. For the CDR3, the DNA is TGCAGTGCTAGTCGGGACAGGGGAACAAACATTCAGTACTTC. Translated, it gives CSASRDRGTNIQYF.

V and J are TRBV11-2 and TRBJ2-7; D uncertain. This CDR3 comprises 14 residues. Germline V lookup: CDR1 SGHAT, CDR2 FQNNGV. Trimming pared 0 bases from V and 2 bases from J, leaving 8 bases between. CDR3: CASSLDRLTYEQYF. CDR3 sequence (DNA): TGTGCCAGCAGCTTAGATCGGTTGACCTACGAGCAGTACTTC.

This chain uses TRBV9 with TRBJ1-2; 9 bases fit TRBD1. After removal of 4 bases from V and 1 base from J, the junction contained 5 bases not matched to a gene. CDR3 length: 15 amino acids. Germline-derived CDR1 and CDR2 are SGDLS and YYNGEE. CDR3 sequence (DNA): TGTGCCAGCAGCCATACAGGGGGCGATAACTATGGCTACACCTTC. Protein: CASSHTGGDNYGYTF.

This chain links TRBV12-3 or TRBV12-4 with TRBJ2-6; no firm D call. With 7 bases removed from V and 1 base from J, the gap between germline ends came to 5 bases. The CDR3 is 13 residues long. The CDR3 sequence is CASTQSGANVLTF. The CDR3 nucleotides read TGTGCCAGCACGCAATCTGGGGCCAACGTCCTGACTTTC.

The chain carries TRBV10-1 and TRBJ2-1, with a possible D match to TRBD2 (5 bases). Germline CDR1 is WNHNN and CDR2 is SYGVQD (reference sequence). Trimming took off 8 bases at V and 7 bases at J, with 9 bases between the two ends. The CDR3 is 11 amino acids. In DNA, the CDR3 is TGCGCCAGCGCTACTAGTAATGAGCAGTTCTTC. This codes for CASATSNEQFF.

V usage is TRBV9 and J usage is TRBJ1-2; no reliable D call. In germline, CDR1 is SGDLS, CDR2 YYNGEE. V lost 2 bases and J lost 0, with 8 bases in between. This CDR3 has 14 residues. CDR3 loop: CASSVVSTNYGYTF. The CDR3 DNA reads as TGTGCCAGCAGCGTCGTCTCCACTAACTATGGCTACACCTTC.

As to this clone: Other DNA variants within this sample encode the same CDR3. The CDR3 is CASSIVWGLAGDNEQFF. The CDR3 nucleotides are TGTGCCAGTAGTATAGTATGGGGACTAGCGGGGGACAATGAGCAGTTCTTC. The rearrangement links TRBV19 to TRBJ2-1, with 14 nucleotides matching TRBD2. With V trimmed by 1 base and J by 5 bases, 4 bases remained unmatched. The germline V gene has CDR1 LNHDA and CDR2 SQIVND (reference sequence). This CDR3 has 17 residues.

The rearrangement links TRBV5-4 to TRBJ2-3, with 9 bases aligning to TRBD1. This CDR3 has 17 amino acids. V dropped 4 bases and J dropped 2; count of bases not matched to a gene: 11. The germline V gene encodes CDR1 SGHNT and CDR2 YYREEE (reference sequence). The CDR3 DNA follows: TGTGCCAGCAGCGTGCTTTTCGGACAGGGGACCACAGATACGCAGTATTTT. Translated, it gives CASSVLFGQGTTDTQYF. Based on the CDR3 plus reference TRBV5-4 and TRBJ2-3, the full variable domain is ETGVTQSPTHLIKTRGQQVTLRCSSQSGHNTVSWYQQALGQGPQFIFQYYREEENGRGNFPPRFSGLQFPNYSSELNVNALELDDSALYLCASSVLFGQGTTDTQYFGPGTRLTVL.

CDR3 sequence reads: CASSDSGLLDAEAFF. The CDR3 DNA reads as TGTGCCAGCAGTGACTCGGGACTACTTGATGCTGAAGCTTTCTTT. The rearrangement links TRBV2 to TRBJ1-1, with D possibly matching TRBD1 (5 bases). Germline CDR1 reads SNHLY; CDR2 reads FYNNEI. The CDR3 has 15 residues. Trimming removed 3 bases at V and 6 bases at J, with 17 bases between.

The chain recombines TRBV15 with TRBJ2-2; 10 bases match TRBD1. Germline loops: CDR1 LNHNV, CDR2 YYDKDF (reference sequence). The CDR3 is 17 amino acids. Germline trimming cut 1 base from V and 4 bases from J; bases unmatched to any gene: 6. CDR3 sequence (DNA): TGTGCCACCAGCAGAGGTTCCGGGACAGGGGTCACCGGGGAGCTGTTTTTT. Translated: CATSRGSGTGVTGELFF.

The chain combines TRBV30 with TRBJ2-5; perhaps TRBD2 as D (6 bases). The CDR3 loop spans 15 amino acids. The V gene's germline CDR1 is GTSNPN and CDR2 SVGIG (reference sequence). Deletions cut 0 bases from V and 5 bases from J, with 16 bases between. Here the CDR3 DNA reads TGTGCCTGGAGTGTAGGATCTGGCGGGATGGAGACCCAGTACTTC. Residues: CAWSVGSGGMETQYF.